Listed here is a single T cell receptor beta chain. This clonotype was counted many times. Its antigen is unknown. Per-nucleotide qualities are absent, and no much larger clonotype sits a single base away. TCRdb records Illumina HiSeq 2500 as the sequencer. TCR beta libraries were prepared by quantitative 5'-RACE with molecular barcodes. As for the authors' bioinformatics: A new computational method based on a probabilistic model of VDJ rearrangement was used to identify disease-linked TCR variants. TCRdb trimmed the raw reads at Q25, called clones with MiXCR and kept productive beta chains. Records with the same CDR3 protein are collapsed into one entry carrying the most frequent genes and DNA. The authors' filters were not applied to this entry. The sample table shows some 70,000 distinct CDR3 sequences, and about 5.7% are seen once. The biggest ten clones account for over 2% of the sample. These data originate in a study of CD8 T cells in ankylosing spondylitis (dated by TCRdb to about 2017). Concerning the study at large: T cell receptor beta repertoires were profiled in healthy donors and ankylosing spondylitis patients so that disease-linked TCR variants could be found. The full study cohort comprised about 23 ankylosing spondylitis patients and approximately 100 healthy donors. Peripheral blood was sampled, and synovial fluid was also collected from ankylosing spondylitis patients.

Relative to germline, V is 4 bases shorter and J is 11 bases shorter, with 20 bases between their ends. In the germline V gene (reference sequence), CDR1 corresponds to LGHDT and CDR2 to YNNKEL. The CDR3, from cysteine to phenylalanine, totals 14 residues. Of the read, only the CDR3 DNA is kept; its 42 bases are in frame from base 1. Here is what the overall study found, with its caveats: According to the report, matched synovial fluid samples from ankylosing spondylitis patients were significantly enriched for the disease-linked clones. Some TCR beta motif variants had previously been reported in synovial fluid and blood of reactive arthritis patients, which suggested common disease-initiation mechanisms. The disease-linked clones had a CD8+ phenotype and were found at relatively low frequencies in peripheral blood. Blood from ankylosing spondylitis patients appeared to be characterized by a TCR beta motif composed of 7 to 9 highly homologous amino acid variants.

The chain uses TRBV3-1 and TRBJ1-1, with no confidently assigned D gene. The sample comprised blood, either unsorted or a sorted T cell fraction (not recorded which). This receptor was identified in a male donor with ankylosing spondylitis or in good health (not recorded which). The CDR3 has the sequence CASSPRPPYQGAFF. Here is the DNA: TGTGCCAGCAGCCCACGACCACCTTATCAAGGGGCTTTCTTT.